This TCR beta chain was retrieved from a study of cytomegalovirus exposure and HLA in healthy donors (dated by TCRdb to the late 2010s). With regard to the full study: An earlier analysis of 587 of the donors reported about 280 Gb of sequence data and 95 million to 130 million unique TCR beta sequences obtained from about 179 million T cells. Roughly 310 gigabases of sequencing data and tens of millions of unique TCR sequences were included in an early release covering around 650 HLA-typed donors. Of the roughly 400 genotyped donors, over 70% fell in the genetic ancestry cluster associated with self-reported Caucasian donors. The study aimed to test whether cataloging public T cell receptors could reveal signatures of past pathogen exposure. The study profiled the T cell repertoires of under 850 subjects by immunosequencing and related them to cytomegalovirus serostatus. Besides the first cohort of 500 to 700 subjects, a separate validation cohort made up of some 110 different subjects was used. High-throughput TCR immunosequencing, statistical association of individual TCRs with disease status, and machine learning were combined to predict cytomegalovirus infection status. In a later analysis, previously published TCR beta repertoires from hundreds of donors were re-analyzed and high-resolution HLA genotyping was added so that TCR occurrence patterns could be studied. Rather than using new phenotypic data, the later analysis identified candidate immune exposures from TCR beta sequences and from how often those sequences occurred across donors. An earlier analysis of several hundred of the donors used high-throughput TCR beta sequencing to judge whether each TCR beta V gene segment behaved as functional or pseudogenic. Donor age, sex, ethnicity and CMV serostatus were compiled alongside the repertoire data. In a later genetic analysis, genome-wide SNP genotypes for about three fifths of the 666 donors were used, and that subset was treated as a discovery cohort. All discovery cohort repertoires had been generated using a single sequencing platform. Class I and class II HLA loci were covered by the typing at four-digit resolution. The number of typed donors differed by locus: 629-630 for A, B, C, DRB1 and DQB1; some 540 for DQA1; approximately 610 for DPA1; and 400 to 480 for DPB1. Four or five DR-DQ haplotypes were treated as single units for association and clustering because of strong linkage in the cohort. Across approximately 400 genotyped donors of the cohort, an average of about 240,000 unique TCR beta nucleotide sequences per donor were sequenced, and 15% to 20% of those sequences were non-productive. The study at large found these results: While some public TCRs were present in many individuals, most TCR sequences turned up only very rarely across donors. A further reported finding was that TCR beta sequences accurately predicted the HLA-A and HLA-B alleles for most subjects in the first cohort. Compared with the approximately 600-donor mean, donors in an Asian-associated ancestry cluster had fewer N-insertions in productive TCRs, according to a later genetic analysis. For the cohort, immune exposure information was limited to CMV serostatus. The study gave a list of 150 to 200 TCR beta chains associated with cytomegalovirus. Three of the identified cytomegalovirus-associated TCR beta chains were confirmed in vitro to be specific for cytomegalovirus antigens. Linkage disequilibrium might explain the correlated functional status among segregating V segments, but an unknown experimental factor could not be ruled out. According to a later analysis, TCR association rates differed among HLA loci, with DRB1 alleles showing the most associated TCRs and HLA-C alleles showing the fewest. In a later analysis, several top co-occurrence clusters were reported to appear linked to parvovirus B19, influenza, CMV and Epstein-Barr virus. An earlier analysis of approximately 600 of the donors showed that most TCR beta V segments appeared in productive rearrangements either about 90% or about 30% of the time, which broadly matched IMGT annotations. Approximately 18 rarely observed V segments, including chromosome 9 orphons, were excluded from the earlier analysis of approximately 500 of the donors because counts were too low. The presence/absence analyses assumed that sequencing depth was roughly uniform across donors, and that assumption may not be true. At a false discovery rate of 0.05, a later analysis linked about 16,000 TCR beta sequences to specific HLA alleles. A cluster of highly shared sequence variants was judged likely to represent a technical artifact of the sequencing pipeline. Cytomegalovirus status was reported to be diagnosed by the classifier with high specificity and sensitivity in both the original and validation cohorts. Because HLA typing was unavailable for some donors at each locus, only the typed subset was used in association tests. An association between a missense DCLRE1C variant and V-gene and J-gene trimming of TCR beta chains was found in a later genetic analysis and replicated in an independent cohort. Some IMGT-functional V segments, including TRBV6-2 and TRBV6-3, could not be told apart with the 87-base-pair reads, so those segments were excluded. A later analysis found that HLA-associated TCR beta chains were more clonally expanded and had lower generation probabilities than equally common non-associated chains. According to the authors, the approach could potentially be generalized to other disease states and immunological phenotypes. In a later analysis, most CMV-associated TCR beta chains were found to appear HLA-restricted, with HLA associations seemingly driven largely by CMV exposure. In this cohort, only TCR beta chains were sequenced, and detectable features were limited by the absence of alpha or paired-chain data. Strong co-occurrence of HLA alleles, especially DR and DQ, made assigning TCR associations to individual alleles difficult.

Concerning this clone: The target of this receptor is not known.

The cohort consisted of 650 to 850 healthy bone marrow donors. All cohort members were sampled while nominally healthy, although unrecorded immune exposures were likely present. The donor was CMV seronegative and was included in the group of 352 seronegative cohort members. A peripheral blood sample was provided by each donor, and peripheral blood mononuclear cells were used for TCR beta sequencing. Genomic DNA extraction from the blood cell samples was performed with the Qiagen DNeasy Blood Extraction Kit. Libraries were made using the immunoSEQ multiplex PCR assay. A mixture of 60 forward primers for TCR Vbeta segments and 13 reverse primers for TCR Jbeta segments was used in the multiplex PCR. The CDR3 region of rearranged TCR beta genes was amplified from genomic DNA by a multiplex PCR assay. The amplified TCR beta libraries were sequenced on the Illumina HiSeq System as 87-base-pair reads. The paper's processing steps were these. A later analysis tallied 75 million to 95 million unique TCR beta chains across the 666 repertoires, and around 9.9 million of those chains were shared by two or more donors. Raw reads were error-corrected and collapsed into unique sequences by a nearest-neighbor algorithm in which closely related sequences were merged to remove PCR and sequencing errors. V, D and J gene segments were assigned by aligning CDR3 sequences to IMGT reference sequences. For a sequence to be retained, a match of at least six nucleotides to both a V gene segment and a J gene segment was required. Rearrangements were called productive when the CDR3 lacked stop codons and stayed in frame with V and J; all others were non-productive. Following IMGT convention, CDR3 was defined as the stretch from the second conserved V-encoded cysteine to the conserved J-encoded phenylalanine. The earlier analysis of fewer than 700 of the donors excluded sequences that lacked an unambiguous match to a single V gene segment. In an earlier analysis of approximately 590 of the donors, V segments were called functional above 56.7% productive rearrangements and were called segregating when the between-donor standard deviation exceeded 5%. A statistical classification framework was built to diagnose cytomegalovirus status from the catalog of TCR beta chain sequences. V and J gene assignment, in a later analysis, came from comparing TCR nucleotide sequences with IMGT/GENE-DB human TR gene sequences. Using the TCRdist pipeline, a later analysis assigned CDR3 sequences along with most-parsimonious VDJ recombination scenarios. A later analysis defined each TCR beta chain by its CDR3 amino acid sequence plus V-gene family, and excluded reads lacking a unique V-gene family. As a way to deal with suspected cross-contamination and a sequencing artifact, a later analysis dropped hundreds of nucleotide sequences that were highly shared and had low generation probability. In a later analysis, a clonal expansion index for each public chain was calculated from normalized within-repertoire ranks of inferred template counts. Generation probabilities in a later analysis came from a VDJ recombination model fitted to out-of-frame rearrangements, and those results were checked against IGoR. In a later analysis, TCR-TCR, TCR-HLA and TCR-CMV co-occurrence was scored with hypergeometric tests, and a repertoire-size bias correction was applied to TCR pairs. False discovery rates were estimated in a later analysis by permuting HLA or CMV assignments 20 times. A later analysis grouped co-occurring TCRs with DBSCAN, adding TCRdist sequence similarity when clustering within HLA-allele-positive subsets. Repertoires with fewer than 30,000 or more than 120,000 public chains, plus five repertoires with anomalous nucleotide sharing, were excluded from co-occurrence clustering. This immuneACCESS table, as held by TCRdb, lists in-frame sequences with V and J called but not all clones. Of the missing ones, under half trace to an unresolved V gene in checked studies; the others have no known cause. V and J calls and clone size are those listed in that table; D and trimming were worked out from the DNA. The sample's own table lists approximately 47,000 clones. The top ten hold about a sixth of the sample.

The CDR1 and CDR2 encoded by the germline V gene (reference sequence) are GTSNPN and SVGIG. Between the V and J ends, shortened by 0 bases and 13 bases respectively, the junction contains 12 bases. Reading from cysteine to phenylalanine, the CDR3 counts 12 amino acids. The entry retains the CDR3 DNA only, 36 bases that are in frame from base 1. The sequence came from a male donor in good health and CMV-seronegative. The chain links TRBV30 with TRBJ2-2; no D segment can be confidently identified. Sequenced material: PBMCs. The CDR3 in this case is CAWSVGISRLFF. The bases are TGTGCCTGGAGTGTTGGTATTTCGAGGCTGTTTTTT. The variable domain in full, with residues beyond the CDR3 obtained from the reference TRBV30 and TRBJ2-2 genes, is SQTIHQWPATLVQPVGSPLSLECTVEGTSNPNLYWYRQAAGRGLQLLFYSVGIGQISSEVPQNLSASRPQDRQFILSSKKLLLSDSGFYLCAWSVGISRLFFGEGSRLTVL.